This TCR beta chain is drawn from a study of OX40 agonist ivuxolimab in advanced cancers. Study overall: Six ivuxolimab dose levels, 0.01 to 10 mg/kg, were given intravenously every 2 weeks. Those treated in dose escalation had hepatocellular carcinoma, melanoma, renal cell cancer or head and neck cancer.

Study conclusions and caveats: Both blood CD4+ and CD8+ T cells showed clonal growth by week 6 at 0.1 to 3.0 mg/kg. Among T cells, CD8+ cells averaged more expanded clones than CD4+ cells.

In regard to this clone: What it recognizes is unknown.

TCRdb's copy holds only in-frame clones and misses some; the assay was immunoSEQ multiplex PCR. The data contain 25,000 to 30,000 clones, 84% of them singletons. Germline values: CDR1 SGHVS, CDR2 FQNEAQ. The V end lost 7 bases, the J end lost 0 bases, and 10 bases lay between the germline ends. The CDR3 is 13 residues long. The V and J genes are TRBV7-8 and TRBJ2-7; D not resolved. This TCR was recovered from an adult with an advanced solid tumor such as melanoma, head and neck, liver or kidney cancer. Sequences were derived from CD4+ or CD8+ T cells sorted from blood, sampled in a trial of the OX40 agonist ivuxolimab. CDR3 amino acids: CASNPSSSYEQYF. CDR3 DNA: TGTGCCAGCAACCCCTCAAGCTCCTACGAGCAGTACTTC.